The present T cell receptor (beta chain) was sequenced within a study of CD8+ T cells in alopecia areata. On this clone itself: Its antigen remains unidentified.

Per germline, CDR1 KGHSH and CDR2 LQKENI. The CDR3 has 13 amino acids. Between the trimmed V and J ends, which lost 5 bases and 3 bases, there was a span of 10 bases. TCR sequencing used cDNA made by reverse transcription of extracted RNA. The protocol was immunoSEQ multiplex PCR, while the TCRdb copy is restricted to in-frame clones and leaves out a portion. There are 200,000 to 250,000 clones in the sample; about 58% occur only once, and about 1.6% lies in the top ten. Study observations and caveats: As there was one nonresponder, how baseline CD8+ expansion relates to response remains uncertain. Tofacitinib delivered significant drops in scalp clonality and in expanded CD8+ clones among the top 100.

Stated treatment: oral pan-JAK inhibitor, 5-10 mg twice daily. The chain recombines TRBV18 with TRBJ1-2; D not resolved. This TCR was sampled from a human donor with alopecia areata. Sequenced here: CD4+ T cells sorted from blood, sampled at week 4, from a patient treated with tofacitinib. DNA for the CDR3: TGTGCCAGCTCAGATGGGCCCGACTATGGCTACACCTTC. It is translated as CASSDGPDYGYTF.